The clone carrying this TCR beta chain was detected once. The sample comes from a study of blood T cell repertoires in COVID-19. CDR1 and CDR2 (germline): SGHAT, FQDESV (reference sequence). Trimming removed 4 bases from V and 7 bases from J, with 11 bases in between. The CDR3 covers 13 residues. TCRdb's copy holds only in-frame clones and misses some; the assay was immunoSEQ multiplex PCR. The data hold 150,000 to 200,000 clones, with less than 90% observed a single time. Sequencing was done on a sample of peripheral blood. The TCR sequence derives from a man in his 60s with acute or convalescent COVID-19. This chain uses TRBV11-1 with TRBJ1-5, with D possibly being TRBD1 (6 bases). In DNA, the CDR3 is TGTGCCAGCAGCTCCCAACAGGGCCAGCCCCAGCATTTT. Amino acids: CASSSQQGQPQHF.